The 18 T cell receptor beta chains in this list originate from one sample, sequenced in a study of cytomegalovirus exposure and HLA in healthy donors. The PCR ran on 60 Vbeta and 13 Jbeta primers. Profiling relied on immunoSEQ multiplex PCR, and the TCRdb table lists in-frame clones only, not all of them. The table includes over 130,000 clones, around 75% detected once. The sample taken for sequencing was PBMCs. The receptor set was obtained from a human donor in good health.

With regard to this clone: Within the sample, other DNA sequences also encode this same CDR3. The chain joins TRBV7-6 to TRBJ2-3, with a tentative D call TRBD2 (5 bases). There are 15 residues in the CDR3. Germline assignment: CDR1 SGHVS and CDR2 FNYEAQ. Deletions cut 1 base from V and 3 bases from J, with 11 bases between. The CDR3 region is CASSLGTSGTDTQYF. In DNA form, the CDR3 reads TGTGCCAGCAGCTTAGGTACAAGCGGAACAGATACGCAGTATTTT.

The rearrangement links TRBV19 to TRBJ1-5; 8 bases are a match to TRBD1. Germline CDR1 is LNHDA and CDR2 is SQIVND (reference sequence). The CDR3 is 19 residues long. The junction had 16 bases not matched to a gene; V was cut back by 3 bases and J by 3 bases. Here the CDR3 reads CASSIPPGGGRGDNQPQHF. The CDR3 bases are TGTGCCAGTAGTATCCCGCCAGGGGGCGGGCGGGGTGACAATCAGCCCCAGCATTTT.

Concerning this clone itself: This sample also contains other DNA sequences that code for the same CDR3. The genes are TRBV7-2 and TRBJ2-7, with 7 positions matching TRBD1. Trimming removed 1 base from V and 3 bases from J; junction bases left unmatched: 6. This CDR3 is 15 amino acids long. Germline lookup yields CDR1 SGHTA and CDR2 FQGNSA. CDR3 protein: CASSLEPSGGYEQYF. In DNA form, the CDR3 reads TGTGCCAGCAGCTTAGAGCCCTCAGGGGGCTACGAGCAGTACTTC.

The chain links TRBV19 to TRBJ1-5; D may be TRBD1 (5 bases). V was cut by 6 bases and J by 4 bases, with 22 bases left in between. In germline, CDR1 is LNHDA, CDR2 SQIVND (reference sequence). The CDR3 length is 17 residues. CDR3 region: CASSSKRPGLLNQPQHF. In DNA form, the CDR3 reads TGTGCCAGTAGCAGCAAACGACCGGGACTCCTAAATCAGCCCCAGCATTTT.

This chain uses TRBV7-6 with TRBJ2-3; 8 bases map to TRBD1. From germline, CDR1 is SGHVS and CDR2 FNYEAQ. The CDR3 covers 17 residues. The trim removed 1 base at V and 1 base at J, leaving 7 bases unmatched. DNA of the CDR3: TGTGCCAGCAGCTTAGAGGCAGGGGGCAGAGGCACAGATACGCAGTATTTT. Translated: CASSLEAGGRGTDTQYF.

This sequence joins TRBV5-1 and TRBJ2-1; a weak D match, TRBD2 (6 bases). The CDR3 has 16 residues. Germline assignment: CDR1 SGHRS and CDR2 YFSETQ. Trimming took 3 bases from V and 0 from J, leaving 13 bases between them. CDR3 DNA: TGCGCCAGCAGCTCGAAGATGGGGGGCTCCTACAATGAGCAGTTCTTC. This gives the protein CASSSKMGGSYNEQFF. The full variable domain, in which reference TRBV5-1 and TRBJ2-1 provide the parts outside the CDR3, is KAGVTQTPRYLIKTRGQQVTLSCSPISGHRSVSWYQQTPGQGLQFLFEYFSETQRNKGNFPGRFSGRQFSNSRSEMNVSTLELGDSALYLCASSSKMGGSYNEQFFGPGTRLTVL.

The chain joins TRBV6-6 to TRBJ1-5, with 9 bases identical to TRBD1. The V gene end was trimmed by 6 bases and the J gene end by 6 bases; junction bases not matched to a gene: 9. Germline assignment: CDR1 MNHNY and CDR2 SVGAGI (reference sequence). This CDR3 spans 15 amino acids. Here the CDR3 reads CASRTGQGLGQPQHF. In DNA, the CDR3 is TGTGCCAGCAGAACCGGACAGGGGCTCGGTCAGCCCCAGCATTTT.

This sequence joins TRBV11-3 and TRBJ2-1, with 9 bases matching TRBD2. This CDR3 contains 14 residues. The V gene end was trimmed by 5 bases and the J gene end by 9 bases; junction bases not matched to a gene: 8. Germline V gives CDR1 SGHNT, CDR2 YENEEA. CDR3 nucleotides: TGTGCCAGCAGCCGAAGCGGGGGGTCAGGTGAGCAGTTCTTC. Translating it yields CASSRSGGSGEQFF.

This chain uses TRBV2 with TRBJ2-7; the match to TRBD2 covers 9 bases. This CDR3 is 14 amino acids long. V trimming: 6 bases; J trimming: 4 bases; junction bases outside the gene matches: 7. Germline V gene sequence: CDR1 SNHLY, CDR2 FYNNEI. CDR3 region: CASRFRTSAYEQYF. CDR3 nucleotides: TGTGCCAGCAGGTTTAGGACTAGCGCATACGAGCAGTACTTC. Full variable domain (missing parts from reference TRBV2 and TRBJ2-7): EPEVTQTPSHQVTQMGQEVILRCVPISNHLYFYWYRQILGQKVEFLVSFYNNEISEKSEIFDDQFSVERPDGSNFTLKIRSTKLEDSAMYFCASRFRTSAYEQYFGPGTRLTVT.

This clone was detected a few times. The rearrangement uses TRBV19 and TRBJ1-1; weak D call: TRBD1 (5 bases). In germline, CDR1 is LNHDA, CDR2 SQIVND (reference sequence). CDR3 length: 15 amino acids. Trimming took 4 bases from V and 6 from J, leaving 18 bases between them. The CDR3 DNA follows: TGTGCCAGTAGTACCCAGGGATCGTCGGCCGCTGAAGCTTTCTTT. Translated, it gives CASSTQGSSAAEAFF.

The rearrangement links TRBV6-6 to TRBJ1-2; D perhaps matches TRBD1 (6 bases). Deletions cut 6 bases from V and 4 bases from J, with 15 bases between. CDR1 MNHNY and CDR2 SVGAGI come from the germline V gene (reference sequence). The CDR3 has 14 residues. The CDR3 DNA sequence: TGTGCCAGCAGGATCTCAGGGGATACCTATGGCTACACCTTC. Its protein product is CASRISGDTYGYTF.

The V and J genes are TRBV4-1 and TRBJ1-2; 8 bases fit TRBD1. The CDR3 has 21 amino acids. Germline CDR1 MGHRA, CDR2 YSYEKL. With 0 bases clipped from V and 5 bases from J, the junction kept 23 bases outside the gene matches. CDR3 DNA: TGCGCCAGCAGCCAAGACGGGGGGTCGGCAGGGGGCTTTGATGCACTTTATGGCTACACCTTC. This gives the protein CASSQDGGSAGGFDALYGYTF.

V is TRBV7-2 and J is TRBJ1-2; 8 bases are a match to TRBD1. Losses at the gene ends were 6 bases for V and 2 bases for J; bases not matched to a gene: 5. This CDR3 spans 14 amino acids. Per germline, CDR1 SGHTA and CDR2 FQGNSA. This CDR3 is CASSPGQGNYGYTF. The CDR3 bases are TGTGCCAGCAGTCCCGGACAGGGAAACTATGGCTACACCTTC.

The V call is TRBV29-1, the J call TRBJ2-7; TRBD1 matches at 8 bases. CDR3 length: 15 residues. V gave up 0 bases and J gave up 5 bases; unmatched junction bases: 9. Germline values: CDR1 SQVTM, CDR2 ANQGSEA. CDR3 sequence reads: CSVEDFGQGSNEQYF. CDR3 bases: TGCAGCGTTGAAGATTTTGGACAGGGCAGTAACGAGCAGTACTTC.

Written as DNA, the CDR3 is TGCGCCAGCAGCTTGGAGAGGCCCATGAACACTGAAGCTTTCTTT. The encoded protein is CASSLERPMNTEAFF. This rearrangement joins TRBV5-1 to TRBJ1-1, with no clear D. The CDR3 length is 15 residues. Germline V gene lookup returns CDR1 SGHRS and CDR2 YFSETQ. The V and J ends lost 0 bases and 0 bases respectively, with 9 bases between them.

For this clone: A junction end diverges from the germline sequence, so it may reflect a read error. The genes are TRBV7-9 and TRBJ2-3; D is uncertain. The CDR3 consists of 10 residues. The germline CDR1 and CDR2 sequences are SEHNR and FQNEAQ (reference sequence). Written as DNA, the CDR3 is TGTTCCAGTCTCGGGGATACGCAGTATTTT. It encodes CSSLGDTQYF.

This rearrangement joins TRBV19 to TRBJ2-6; no clear D. Germline V gene data show CDR1 as LNHDA and CDR2 as SQIVND (reference sequence). The V gene lost 3 bases and the J gene lost 3 bases, with 6 bases spanning the gap. This CDR3 is built from 14 residues. The CDR3 here is CASSMLGGANVLTF. The CDR3 nucleotides read TGTGCCAGTAGTATGCTAGGTGGGGCCAACGTCCTGACTTTC.

In this sample, this clone turned up a few times. This sequence joins TRBV11-1 and TRBJ2-2, with D possibly TRBD2 on 6 matching bases. Looked up from germline, CDR1 is SGHAT and CDR2 is FQDESV (reference sequence). This CDR3 is built from 16 residues. Deletions cut 7 bases from V and 1 base from J, with 16 bases between. CDR3 sequence (DNA): TGTGCCAGCAAGGGCAGTCCGGGGGTGAACACCGGGGAGCTGTTTTTT. Residues: CASKGSPGVNTGELFF.